Each of the 10 T cell receptor beta chains below was sequenced from the same sample in a study of cytomegalovirus exposure and HLA in healthy donors. PCR employed 60 Vbeta and 13 Jbeta primers. Data came from immunoSEQ multiplex PCR; TCRdb stores just in-frame clones and leaves some out. The sample has about 160,000 clones; 80% to 90% are singletons. The sequenced sample was PBMCs. The receptors come from a woman between 25 and 40 years old in good health and CMV-seropositive.

The chain carries TRBV20-1 and TRBJ2-3; tentatively, D is TRBD1 (5 bases). CDR1 DFQATT and CDR2 SNEGSKA come from the germline V gene (reference sequence). V gave up 5 bases and J gave up 5 bases, with 8 bases separating them. The CDR3 extends over 11 amino acids. As DNA, the CDR3 is TGCAGTGCTCCTAGGGGAGATACGCAGTATTTT. This gives the protein CSAPRGDTQYF.

This clone appeared once. The chain joins TRBV5-1 to TRBJ2-3; a weak D match, TRBD2 (6 bases). The CDR3 consists of 15 residues. Germline V gene data show CDR1 as SGHRS and CDR2 as YFSETQ. V lost 4 bases to trimming and J lost 6 bases, with 18 bases between them. The CDR3 here is CASSPAGTRGDTQYF. For the CDR3, the DNA is TGCGCCAGCAGCCCGGCGGGGACGCGTGGGGATACGCAGTATTTT.

In regard to this clone: The same CDR3 also results from other DNA sequences found in this sample. The chain is built from TRBV9 and TRBJ1-1, with TRBD1 identical over 8 bases. In germline, CDR1 is SGDLS, CDR2 YYNGEE. V lost 4 bases, J lost 0 bases, and 5 bases stayed unmatched. The CDR3 has 15 amino acids. DNA of the CDR3: TGTGCCAGCAGCCCGCGACAGGGGCTGAACACTGAAGCTTTCTTT. It specifies CASSPRQGLNTEAFF.

This chain connects TRBV2 to TRBJ2-2, with TRBD2 as a possible D gene (5 bases). Per the germline V gene, CDR1 is SNHLY and CDR2 is FYNNEI. The CDR3 covers 13 residues. V gave up 6 bases and J gave up 6 bases, with 11 bases separating them. The CDR3 bases are TGTGCCAGCAGGAGAGGGAATTCCGGGGAGCTGTTTTTT. Translation gives CASRRGNSGELFF.

The chain is built from TRBV9 and TRBJ2-5, with a weak D call TRBD2 (6 bases). V shed 4 bases and J shed 9 bases, with 16 bases lying between them. The CDR3 totals 13 residues. From germline, CDR1 is SGDLS and CDR2 YYNGEE. The CDR3 here is CASSPSGGGSQYF. The CDR3 coding sequence is TGTGCCAGCAGCCCAAGTGGTGGGGGGTCCCAGTACTTC.

CDR3 region: CASSLFPAGQGFNQPQHF. CDR3 nucleotide sequence: TGTGCCAGCAGTTTATTTCCCGCCGGACAGGGATTTAATCAGCCCCAGCATTTT. This chain connects TRBV27 to TRBJ1-5, with 8 bases matching TRBD1. The CDR3 runs to 18 residues. Losses at the gene ends were 1 base for V and 4 bases for J; bases not matched to a gene: 12. Germline CDR1 reads MNHEY; CDR2 reads SMNVEV (reference sequence).

The chain combines TRBV5-6 with TRBJ1-1; no clear D gene. V shed 0 bases and J shed 4 bases, with 13 bases lying between them. This CDR3 is 15 amino acids long. Per the germline V gene, CDR1 is SGHDT and CDR2 is YYEEEE. CDR3 protein: CASSLDPGETTEAFF. The CDR3 DNA follows: TGTGCCAGCAGCTTGGATCCCGGAGAGACCACTGAAGCTTTCTTT.

This clone has a single count. The chain has TRBV11-3 and TRBJ1-1; tentative D call: TRBD1 (5 bases). The CDR3 runs to 15 residues. CDR1 and CDR2 from the germline V gene are SGHNT and YENEEA. Trimming removed 7 bases at V and 3 bases at J, with 18 bases between. The CDR3: CASKYRAGSYTEAFF. The CDR3, as DNA: TGTGCCAGCAAGTATCGCGCAGGGTCTTACACTGAAGCTTTCTTT.

V is TRBV9 and J is TRBJ2-3; 10 bases align to TRBD2. V lost 2 bases to trimming and J lost 6 bases; unmatched junction nucleotides: 0. Germline CDR1 is SGDLS and CDR2 is YYNGEE. This CDR3 has 13 amino acids. CDR3 loop: CASSVSGGDTQYF. The CDR3 DNA reads as TGTGCCAGCAGCGTTAGCGGGGGGGATACGCAGTATTTT.

This sequence joins TRBV7-9 and TRBJ2-7; 11 nucleotides line up with TRBD1. After removal of 5 bases from V and 4 bases from J, the junction contained 4 bases not matched to a gene. The CDR3 has 14 amino acids. In germline, CDR1 is SEHNR, CDR2 FQNEAQ (reference sequence). CDR3 nucleotide sequence: TGTGCCAGCAGCGTAGGGACAGGGGGGTACGAGCAGTACTTC. Its translation: CASSVGTGGYEQYF.